This TCR beta chain stems from a study of T cell responses to AZD1222 COVID-19 vaccine. Points from the study as a whole: Donors in the cohort were predominantly white British and more often female, and clonal diversity was possibly underestimated.

The CDR3 is made up of 11 amino acids. Germline CDR1 and CDR2: MNHNY and SVGAGI (reference sequence). Trimming took off 6 bases at V and 3 bases at J, with 6 bases between the two ends. Produced via immunoSEQ multiplex PCR; TCRdb's table is partial and in-frame only. The sample has around 97,000 clones; 91% are singletons. As for this clone: The antigen is unknown.

Sequencing used peripheral blood, obtained on day 0 of AZD1222 vaccination. This chain uses TRBV6-6 with TRBJ2-7; no firm D call. The source is an adult in good health. The CDR3 is CASSSHYEQYF. The CDR3, as DNA: TGTGCCAGCAGCTCCCACTACGAGCAGTACTTC.